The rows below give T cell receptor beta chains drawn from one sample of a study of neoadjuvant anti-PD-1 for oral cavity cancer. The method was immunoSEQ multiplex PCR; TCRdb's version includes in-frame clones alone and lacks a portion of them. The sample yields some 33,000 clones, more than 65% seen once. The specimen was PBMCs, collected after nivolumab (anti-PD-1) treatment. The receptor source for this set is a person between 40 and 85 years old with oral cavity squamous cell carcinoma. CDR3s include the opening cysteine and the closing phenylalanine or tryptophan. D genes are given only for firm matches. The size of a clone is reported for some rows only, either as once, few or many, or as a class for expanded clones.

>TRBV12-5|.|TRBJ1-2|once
TGTGCTAGTGGTTTGGGAGGGGAAGGCTATGGCTACACCTTC
CASGLGGEGYGYTF
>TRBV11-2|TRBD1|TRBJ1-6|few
TGTGCCAGCAGCACCGGGACAGGGAATTCACCCCTCCACTTT
CASSTGTGNSPLHF
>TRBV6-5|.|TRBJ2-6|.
TGTGCCAGCAGTTCCGCCGGACAGAAGCTGACTTTC
CASSSAGQKLTF
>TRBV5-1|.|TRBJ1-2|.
TGCGCCAGCAGCTTGGTCGCCCAGGGGCCTAACTATGGCTACACCTTC
CASSLVAQGPNYGYTF
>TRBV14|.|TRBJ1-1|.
TGTGCCAGCAGCCTCAACACTGAAGCTTTCTTT
CASSLNTEAFF
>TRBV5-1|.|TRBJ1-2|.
TGCGCCAGCAGCCCCATCGTCGGGGCCTATGGCTACACCTTC
CASSPIVGAYGYTF
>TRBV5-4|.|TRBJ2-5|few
TGTGCCAGCGCCCGGCTAGCCGAAGAGACCCAGTACTTC
CASARLAEETQYF
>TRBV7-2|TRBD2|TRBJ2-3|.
TGTGCCAGCAGCCCGCGGACTAGCTTCGCGACAGATACGCAGTATTTT
CASSPRTSFATDTQYF
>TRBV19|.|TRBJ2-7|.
TGTGCCAGACCCGTCAAACCCCTCCCCTGCAGGGGCTACGAGCAGTACTTC
CARPVKPLPCRGYEQYF
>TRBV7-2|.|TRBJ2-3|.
TGTGCCAGCAGCTTAGCAGGCAGGGGGGCGGCGAACACAGATACGCAGTATTTT
CASSLAGRGAANTDTQYF
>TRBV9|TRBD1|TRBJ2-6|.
TGTGCCAGCAGCCCGTGGACAGGATCCTCTGGGGCCAACGTCCTGACTTTC
CASSPWTGSSGANVLTF
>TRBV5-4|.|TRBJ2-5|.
TGTGCCAGCAGCTTGGCCGGGGCGGAGACCCAGTACTTC
CASSLAGAETQYF
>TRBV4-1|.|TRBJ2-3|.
TGCGCCAGCAGCCAACCTCGGGCCGTTACGCAGTATTTT
CASSQPRAVTQYF
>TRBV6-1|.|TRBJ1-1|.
TGTGCCAGCGCCTACCGGGACAAGAACACTGAAGCTTTCTTT
CASAYRDKNTEAFF
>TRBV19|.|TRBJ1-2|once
TGTGCCAGTAAAGGCTATGGCTACACCTTC
CASKGYGYTF
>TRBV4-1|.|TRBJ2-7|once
TGCGCCAGCAGTCAAGGGGCAGGGGTCGGCGAGCAGTACTTC
CASSQGAGVGEQYF
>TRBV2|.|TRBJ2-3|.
TGTGCCAGCAGCCTTTGGGGGGCCACTAGCACAGATACGCAGTATTTT
CASSLWGATSTDTQYF
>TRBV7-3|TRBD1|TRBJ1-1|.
TGTGCCAGCAGCCCTGAAGGACAGGGGAACACTGAAGCTTTCTTT
CASSPEGQGNTEAFF
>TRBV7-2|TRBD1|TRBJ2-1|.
TGTGCCAGCAGTTCCACAGGGGACCCCTACAATGAGCAGTTCTTC
CASSSTGDPYNEQFF
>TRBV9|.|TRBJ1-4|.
TGTGCCAGCAGCGGCACCGAGAATGGAGAAAAACTGTTTTTT
CASSGTENGEKLFF
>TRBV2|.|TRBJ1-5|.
TGTGCCAGCAGTACCACCGGGACTCGCAATCAGCCCCAGCATTTT
CASSTTGTRNQPQHF
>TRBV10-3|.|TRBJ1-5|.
TGTGCCATCAGTGAATCGACAGTCAATCAGCCCCAGCATTTT
CAISESTVNQPQHF
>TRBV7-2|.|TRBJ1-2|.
TGTGCCAGCAGCTTAATGAAGGTGAACTATGGCTACACCTTC
CASSLMKVNYGYTF
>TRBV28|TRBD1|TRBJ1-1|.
TGTGCCAGCAGTTTATTAGGGGAGGGGGCATGGACTGAAGCTTTCTTT
CASSLLGEGAWTEAFF
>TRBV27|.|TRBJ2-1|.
TGTGCCAGCAGTCCCTCGGACAGCAGACAATACAATGAGCAGTTCTTC
CASSPSDSRQYNEQFF
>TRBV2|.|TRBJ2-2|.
TGTGCCAGCACCTCTGCGATCAGTACCGGGGAGCTGTTTTTT
CASTSAISTGELFF
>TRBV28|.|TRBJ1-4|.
TGTGCCAGCAGTTTAAGACAGACTAATGAAAAACTGTTTTTT
CASSLRQTNEKLFF
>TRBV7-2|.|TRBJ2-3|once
TGTGCCAGCAGCTTTCAGGGTCAGGATACGCAGTATTTT
CASSFQGQDTQYF
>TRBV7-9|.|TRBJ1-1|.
TGTGCCAGCAGCTTAGCGCTTGGGGGGAACACTGAAGCTTTCTTT
CASSLALGGNTEAFF
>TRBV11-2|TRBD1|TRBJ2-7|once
TGTGCCAGCACCGGACAGGGTAAGTCCTACGAGCAGTACTTC
CASTGQGKSYEQYF
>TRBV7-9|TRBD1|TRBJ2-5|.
TGTGCCAGCAGCTCCCGACAGGGGATGCAAGAGACCCAGTACTTC
CASSSRQGMQETQYF
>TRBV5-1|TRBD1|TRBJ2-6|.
TGCGCCAGCAGCTCGACAGTCCAGGGGGATGGGGCCAACGTCCTGACTTTC
CASSSTVQGDGANVLTF
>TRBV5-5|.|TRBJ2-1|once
TGTGCCAGCAGCTACCAAACTCCAGGGAGCTCCTACAATGAGCAGTTCTTC
CASSYQTPGSSYNEQFF
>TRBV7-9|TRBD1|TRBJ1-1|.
TGTGCCAGCAGCTCGCAGGGGGAGACTGAAGCTTTCTTT
CASSSQGETEAFF
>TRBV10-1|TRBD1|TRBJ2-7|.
TGCGCCAGCAGTGAGAAGGGGGACAGAATCTCCTACGAGCAGTACTTC
CASSEKGDRISYEQYF
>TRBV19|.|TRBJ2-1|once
TGTGCCAGTAGTGGAACAGGCCTTTCCTACAATGAGCAGTTCTTC
CASSGTGLSYNEQFF
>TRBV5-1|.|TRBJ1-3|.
TGCGCCAGCAGCTTGGGGCAGGGTCGTGGAAACACCATATATTTT
CASSLGQGRGNTIYF
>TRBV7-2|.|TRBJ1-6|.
TGTGCCAGCAGCCCGGCCTTTAGGAATTCACCCCTCCACTTT
CASSPAFRNSPLHF
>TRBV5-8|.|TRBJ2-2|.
TGTGCCAGCTACACCGTCCGGGACGGCTTAACCGGGGAGCTGTTTTTT
CASYTVRDGLTGELFF
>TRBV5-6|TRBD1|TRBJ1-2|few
TGTGCCAGCAGCTTGGGGGACAGGGTTAACTATGGCTACACCTTC
CASSLGDRVNYGYTF
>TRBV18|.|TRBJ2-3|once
TGTGCCAGCTCGGGGGTCACAGATACGCAGTATTTT
CASSGVTDTQYF
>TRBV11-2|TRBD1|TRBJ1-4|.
TGTGCCAGCACCAGGGGGAGCCAGAGGGAAAAACTGTTTTTT
CASTRGSQREKLFF